This paragraph covers one TCR beta chain sequence. The source of the sample is a study of blood T cell repertoires in COVID-19. Across the whole study: There were acute and convalescent COVID-19 samples, and they came from the United States, Italy and Spain.

Sequencing used immunoSEQ multiplex PCR; TCRdb keeps in-frame clones, though not all of them. The sample comprises fewer than 35,000 clones, around 84% of which are singletons, and approximately 12% rests with the top ten. Trimming shortened V by 5 bases and J by 8 bases, and 13 bases separated the two germline ends. Germline assignment: CDR1 SEHNR and CDR2 FQNEAQ (reference sequence). The CDR3 sequence is 14 residues long. The TCR was taken from a human donor in a cohort sampled during active COVID-19. The chain uses TRBV7-9 and TRBJ1-6; possible D gene TRBD1, 6 bases. Sample: peripheral blood. For the CDR3, the DNA is TGTGCCAGCAGCCCACAGGGTATTGATTCACCCCTCCACTTT. Protein sequence: CASSPQGIDSPLHF.